These 7 T cell receptor beta chains were sequenced from one sample in a study of T cells in Graves' hyperthyroidism and ophthalmopathy. Researchers amplified the TCR beta CDR3 regions from RNA transcripts. The HTBI set primed first-round TCR CDR3 RT-PCR. MiXCR was run by TCRdb on the multiplex PCR reads, yielding one entry per CDR3 protein. The data contain fewer than 400,000 distinct CDR3 sequences, less than 20% of them singletons. Source material: blood. Receptors were obtained from a woman between 18 and 30 years old with Graves' hyperthyroidism that later progressed to Graves' ophthalmopathy.

This clonotype was found many times. The V and J genes are TRBV6-2 or TRBV6-3 and TRBJ2-2; 7 bases are shared with TRBD2. Trimming cost V 6 bases and J 2 bases; bases outside gene matches: 3. This CDR3 contains 14 residues. The V gene's germline CDR1 is MNHEY and CDR2 SVGEGT. CDR3 sequence reads: CASSPAGNTGELFF. Written as DNA, the CDR3 is TGTGCCAGCAGCCCAGCGGGAAACACCGGGGAGCTGTTTTTT.

V gene TRBV6-2 or TRBV6-3 combines with J gene TRBJ2-1; 8 positions match TRBD1. Germline V gene data show CDR1 as MNHEY and CDR2 as SVGEGT. V gave up 7 bases and J gave up 9 bases; unmatched junction bases: 20. This CDR3 spans 17 amino acids. The CDR3 reads CASTPRAGGQIGPEQFF. The CDR3 DNA sequence: TGTGCCAGCACCCCGAGGGCAGGGGGCCAGATTGGCCCTGAGCAGTTCTTC.

The chain couples TRBV10-3 to TRBJ2-7, with D tentatively TRBD2 (5 bases). The CDR3 length is 14 residues. CDR1 is ENHRY, CDR2 SYGVKD, per germline. V was cut by 2 bases and J by 4 bases, with 12 bases left in between. CDR3 sequence (DNA): TGTGCCATCAGTGAGGGACGAGGGATATACGAGCAGTACTTC. Translated, it gives CAISEGRGIYEQYF.

The chain has TRBV15 and TRBJ2-4; D is unresolved. Between the trimmed V and J ends, which lost 1 base and 8 bases, there was a span of 36 bases. The V gene's germline CDR1 is LNHNV and CDR2 YYDKDF (reference sequence). The CDR3 consists of 22 residues. The DNA for the CDR3 is TGTGCCACCAGCAGAGCTAATCGTAATCAAGGTCCTGGGGTGTGGCAAAGGGACATTCAGTACTTC. It translates to CATSRANRNQGPGVWQRDIQYF.

This clonotype has just a few counts. The chain links TRBV25-1 to TRBJ1-2; 7 bases map to TRBD1. Germline assignment: CDR1 MGHDK and CDR2 SYGVNS. J was trimmed by 4 bases and V by 3 bases; bases with no gene match: 2. The CDR3 consists of 13 residues. The CDR3 loop is CASSEGTAYGYTF. DNA of the CDR3: TGTGCCAGCAGTGAGGGGACAGCCTATGGCTACACCTTC.

Many counts were recorded for this clonotype. The chain employs TRBV27 and TRBJ2-1, with D uncertain. The germline V gene has CDR1 MNHEY and CDR2 SMNVEV (reference sequence). This CDR3 has 13 amino acids. The ends were cut back, 2 bases at V and 10 bases at J, with 12 bases in the middle. The CDR3 sequence: CASSLSQTGEQFF. The CDR3 region has the DNA TGTGCCAGCAGTTTAAGTCAAACGGGCGAGCAGTTCTTC.

This clonotype was observed many times. The chain carries TRBV7-9 and TRBJ2-5; 13 nucleotides agree with TRBD2. CDR3 length: 18 amino acids. Germline CDR1 is SEHNR and CDR2 is FQNEAQ (reference sequence). Trimming at V came to 1 base and at J to 4 bases, leaving 9 bases not matched to a gene. The CDR3 nucleotides read TGTGCCAGCAGCTTAGACGGACTAGCGGGAGTGCCACGAGAGACCCAGTACTTC. Its protein is CASSLDGLAGVPRETQYF.